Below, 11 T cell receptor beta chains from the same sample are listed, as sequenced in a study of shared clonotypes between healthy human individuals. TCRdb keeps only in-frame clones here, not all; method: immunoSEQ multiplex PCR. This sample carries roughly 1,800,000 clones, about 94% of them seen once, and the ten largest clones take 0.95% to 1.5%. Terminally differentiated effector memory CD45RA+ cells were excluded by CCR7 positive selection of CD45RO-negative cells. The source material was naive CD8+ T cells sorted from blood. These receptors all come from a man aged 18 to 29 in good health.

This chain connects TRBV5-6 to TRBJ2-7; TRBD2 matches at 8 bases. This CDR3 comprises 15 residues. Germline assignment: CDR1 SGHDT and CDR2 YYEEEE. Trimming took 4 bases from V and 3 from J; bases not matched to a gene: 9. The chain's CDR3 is CASSPWGSGIYEQYF. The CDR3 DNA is TGTGCCAGCAGCCCCTGGGGTAGCGGGATCTACGAGCAGTACTTC.

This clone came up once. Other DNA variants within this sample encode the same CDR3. For the CDR3, the DNA is TGTGCCAGCAGCCCCGACGGCTACGAGCAGTACTTC. Amino acids: CASSPDGYEQYF. V gene TRBV5-4 combines with J gene TRBJ2-7, with D uncertain. The V end lost 4 bases, the J end lost 3 bases, and 8 bases lay between the germline ends. The CDR3 contains 12 residues. CDR1 and CDR2 from the germline V gene are SGHNT and YYREEE (reference sequence).

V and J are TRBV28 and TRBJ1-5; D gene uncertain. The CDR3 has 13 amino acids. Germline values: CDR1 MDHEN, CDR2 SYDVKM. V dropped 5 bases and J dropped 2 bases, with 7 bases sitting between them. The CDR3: CASSTQGNQPQHF. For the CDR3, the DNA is TGTGCCAGCAGTACCCAGGGCAATCAGCCCCAGCATTTT.

CDR3 DNA sequence: TGTGCCAGCAGCCAGATATCCGGGGACAGGGTTTCCGGGGAGCTGTTTTTT. Translation: CASSQISGDRVSGELFF. The chain employs TRBV11-1 and TRBJ2-2; 9 bases match TRBD1. After removal of 5 bases from V and 6 bases from J, the junction contained 13 bases not matched to a gene. The CDR3 is made up of 17 amino acids. Germline loops: CDR1 SGHAT, CDR2 FQDESV (reference sequence).

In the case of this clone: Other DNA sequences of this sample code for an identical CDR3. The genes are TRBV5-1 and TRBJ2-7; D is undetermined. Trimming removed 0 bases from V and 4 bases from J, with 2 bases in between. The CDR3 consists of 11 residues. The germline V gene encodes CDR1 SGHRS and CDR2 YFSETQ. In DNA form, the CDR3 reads TGCGCCAGCAGCTTGGAATACGAGCAGTACTTC. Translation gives CASSLEYEQYF.

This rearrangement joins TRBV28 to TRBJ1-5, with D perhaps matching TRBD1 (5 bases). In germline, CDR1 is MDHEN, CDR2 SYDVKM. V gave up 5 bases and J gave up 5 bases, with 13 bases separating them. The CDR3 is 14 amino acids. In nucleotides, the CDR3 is TGTGCCAGCAGTCAGAGAGGGGTCGATCAGCCCCAGCATTTT. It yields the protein CASSQRGVDQPQHF.

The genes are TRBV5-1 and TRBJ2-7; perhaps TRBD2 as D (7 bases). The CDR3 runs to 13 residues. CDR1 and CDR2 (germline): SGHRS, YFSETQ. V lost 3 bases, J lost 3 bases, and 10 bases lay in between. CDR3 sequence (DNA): TGCGCCAGCAGCTGGGGAGGGGGCTACGAGCAGTACTTC. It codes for CASSWGGGYEQYF.

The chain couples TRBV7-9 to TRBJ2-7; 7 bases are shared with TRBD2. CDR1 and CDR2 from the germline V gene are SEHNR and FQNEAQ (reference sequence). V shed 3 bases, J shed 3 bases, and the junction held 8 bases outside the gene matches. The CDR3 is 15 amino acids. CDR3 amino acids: CASSFPGGGHYEQYF. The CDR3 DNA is TGTGCCAGCAGCTTCCCCGGCGGGGGTCACTACGAGCAGTACTTC.

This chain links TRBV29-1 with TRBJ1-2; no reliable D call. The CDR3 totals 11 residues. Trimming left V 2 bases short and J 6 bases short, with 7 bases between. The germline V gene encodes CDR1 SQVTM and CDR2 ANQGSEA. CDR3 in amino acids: CSVEKRNGYTF. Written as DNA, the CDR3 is TGCAGCGTTGAAAAGCGAAATGGCTACACCTTC.

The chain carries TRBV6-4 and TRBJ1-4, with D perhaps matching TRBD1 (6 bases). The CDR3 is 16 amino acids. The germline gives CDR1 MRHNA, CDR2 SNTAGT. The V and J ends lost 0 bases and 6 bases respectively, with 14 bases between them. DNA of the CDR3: TGTGCCAGCAGTGACTCGAGGGCAGGGGAGCATGAAAAACTGTTTTTT. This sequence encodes CASSDSRAGEHEKLFF.

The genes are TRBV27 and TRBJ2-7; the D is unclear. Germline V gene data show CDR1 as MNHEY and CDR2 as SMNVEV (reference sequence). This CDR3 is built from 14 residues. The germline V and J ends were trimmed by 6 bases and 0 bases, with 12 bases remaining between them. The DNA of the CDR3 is TGTGCCAGCAGATTGACATTGAGCTCCTACGAGCAGTACTTC. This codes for CASRLTLSSYEQYF.